The rows below give T cell receptor beta chains drawn from one sample of a study of T cells in Graves' hyperthyroidism and ophthalmopathy. TCRdb passed the multiplex PCR reads through MiXCR, listing each CDR3 protein once. The sample includes fewer than 700,000 distinct CDR3 sequences, roughly 18% of them seen just once. Sequenced material: blood. The source is a woman in her late teens or twenties with Graves' ophthalmopathy. CDR3s include the opening cysteine and the closing phenylalanine or tryptophan. D genes are given only for firm matches. Clone sizes are given selectively: once, few, many, or a class where the clone is expanded.

TRBV11-2	TRBD2	TRBJ2-1	many	TGTGCCAGCAGACGCGGACTAGCCCAAAGCTCCTACAATGAGCAGTTCTTC	CASRRGLAQSSYNEQFF
TRBV27	.	TRBJ2-1	.	TGTGCCAGCAGCAAGGGACGAGGCAGCTATGAGCAGTTCTTC	CASSKGRGSYEQFF
TRBV14	.	TRBJ2-3	few	TGTGCCAGCAGCCAGGGACTTCGTTTAACAGATACGCAGTATTTT	CASSQGLRLTDTQYF
TRBV6-6	.	TRBJ1-2	few	TGTGCCAGCAGTTACAACGGGGGTGGCTACACCTTC	CASSYNGGGYTF
TRBV6-1	.	TRBJ2-2	many	TGTGCCAGCAGTGAAACGGTAGGGGCCTCGAACACCGGGGAGCTGTTTTTT	CASSETVGASNTGELFF
TRBV12-5	.	TRBJ1-1	many	TGTGCTAGTGGTTTAGAGTGGACTGAAGCTTTCTTT	CASGLEWTEAFF
TRBV2	.	TRBJ1-4	few	TGTGCCAGCAGTGAAGGAGTAATCCGGGAAAAACTGTTTTTT	CASSEGVIREKLFF
TRBV30	TRBD1	TRBJ2-1	.	TGTGCCTGGGCGGGACAGGGGTACAATGAGCAGTTCTTC	CAWAGQGYNEQFF
TRBV7-3	.	TRBJ2-3	many	TGTGCCAGCAGCTTAGTCGGGACCCAAGAAAATACGCAGTATTTT	CASSLVGTQENTQYF
TRBV6-9	TRBD1	TRBJ1-3	.	TGTGCCAGCAGTTCCCCTGGGACAGGGGAAAACACCATATATTTT	CASSSPGTGENTIYF
TRBV3-1	TRBD2	TRBJ2-7	few	TGTGCCAGCAGCCTTGGGTGGACTAGCGGGGAGCAGTACTTC	CASSLGWTSGEQYF
TRBV6-5	.	TRBJ2-3	few	TGTGCCAGCAGTTATGGTATTTTCACAGATACGCAGTATTTT	CASSYGIFTDTQYF
TRBV5-1	TRBD2	TRBJ2-1	.	TGCGCCAGCAGCTTGGCCATGGGGGGGTACAATGAGCAGTTCTTC	CASSLAMGGYNEQFF
TRBV24-1	TRBD2	TRBJ2-5	.	TGTGCCACCAGTGACACTAGCGGGAGGCCGGGAGAGACCCAGTACTTC	CATSDTSGRPGETQYF
TRBV28	.	TRBJ1-5	many	TGTGCCAGCAGTTTATTAAGCAGCAGCAATCAGCCCCAGCATTTT	CASSLLSSSNQPQHF
TRBV6-1	.	TRBJ1-6	.	TGTGCCAGCAGTGAAAGAGGTTACAGTGCACCCCTCCACTTT	CASSERGYSAPLHF
TRBV6-5	.	TRBJ1-1	few	TGTGCCAGCAGTTACTCTAGGCGAAACACTGAAGCTTTCTTT	CASSYSRRNTEAFF
TRBV4-1	TRBD2	TRBJ2-1	many	TGCGCCAGCAGCCAAGCAAACCTAGCGGCCGCCTACAATGAGCAGTTCTTC	CASSQANLAAAYNEQFF
TRBV28	.	TRBJ2-5	.	TGTGCCAGCAGTTTAGGCTGGGAAGAGACCCAGTACTTC	CASSLGWEETQYF
TRBV24-1	.	TRBJ1-1	many	TGTGCCACCAGTGATTTGGTACATATGAACACTGAAGCTTTCTTT	CATSDLVHMNTEAFF
TRBV6-5	.	TRBJ1-3	.	TGTGCCAGCAGTTATGACAGCGGCTCTGGAAACACCATATATTTT	CASSYDSGSGNTIYF
TRBV27	.	TRBJ1-6	.	TGTGCCAGCAGTTTTACAGGGATCCATAATTCACCCCTCCACTTT	CASSFTGIHNSPLHF
TRBV11-2	.	TRBJ2-4	few	TGTGCCGGCAGCTTAGAGCGGCGGGACAGTCAGTACTTC	CAGSLERRDSQYF
TRBV9	.	TRBJ2-2	.	TGTGCCAGCAGTGCTGGAGACTACCTTAACACCGGGGAGCTGTTTTTT	CASSAGDYLNTGELFF
TRBV2	.	TRBJ1-4	many	TGTGCCAGCAGTGATGTAACGGAGAATGAAAAACTGTTTTTT	CASSDVTENEKLFF
TRBV30	.	TRBJ2-5	many	TGTGCCTGGGCCACAGGGCTCCAAGAGACCCAGTACTTC	CAWATGLQETQYF
TRBV28	TRBD1	TRBJ1-4	.	TGTGCCAGCAGTTTAGGGATACAGGGGGCGGGTGAAAAACTGTTTTTT	CASSLGIQGAGEKLFF
TRBV29-1	.	TRBJ1-1	few	TGCAGCGGTGCCGAGGGTCGGGGAACTGAAGCTTTCTTT	CSGAEGRGTEAFF
TRBV13	.	TRBJ1-2	few	TGTGCCAGCAGCTTGGGTGACGAGGACTATGGCTACACCTTC	CASSLGDEDYGYTF
TRBV6-1	TRBD1	TRBJ1-1	many	TGTGCCAGCACACGGGACAGGGAGAGCACTGAAGCTTTCTTT	CASTRDRESTEAFF
TRBV28	TRBD1	TRBJ1-5	.	TGTGCCAGCAGTACTCTGTTCCGGGACAGGGGTATTCAGCCCCAGCATTTT	CASSTLFRDRGIQPQHF
TRBV24-1	TRBD1	TRBJ1-5	many	TGTGCCACCAGTGATTCCCGGACAGGGGATCAGCCCCAGCATTTT	CATSDSRTGDQPQHF
TRBV6-5	.	TRBJ1-5	many	TGTGCCAGCAGTTACGGTCCTGGACACTCAGGAGGCAATCAGCCCCAGCATTTT	CASSYGPGHSGGNQPQHF